The clone carrying this T cell receptor beta chain was seen more than once but under ten times. These data belong to a study of human T cells and chemical hapten exposure. The V gene's germline CDR1 is SGHRS and CDR2 YFSETQ. Trimming took off 6 bases at V and 4 bases at J, with 16 bases between the two ends. The CDR3 totals 15 residues. TCRdb re-derived calls from the RACE reads in MiXCR, one entry per CDR3 protein. This sample yields approximately 96,000 distinct CDR3 sequences, of which 9.3% are seen a single time; about 2% belongs to the top ten. Regarding time point: patch test 2, 6 weeks after DPC sensitization. Treatment here: therapeutic diphenylcyclopropenone sensitization with weekly scalp DPC.

V is TRBV5-1 and J is TRBJ2-2; D is unclear. The source is a woman in her thirties or forties with alopecia areata. Some clones in this sample may be carry-over from other donors' samples. Sequences were derived from whole blood, sampled in connection with sensitization to the hapten diphenylcyclopropenone (DPC). CDR3 sequence reads: CASTLRTESTGELFF. The CDR3 DNA reads TGCGCCAGCACCCTCCGGACCGAAAGCACCGGGGAGCTGTTTTTT.